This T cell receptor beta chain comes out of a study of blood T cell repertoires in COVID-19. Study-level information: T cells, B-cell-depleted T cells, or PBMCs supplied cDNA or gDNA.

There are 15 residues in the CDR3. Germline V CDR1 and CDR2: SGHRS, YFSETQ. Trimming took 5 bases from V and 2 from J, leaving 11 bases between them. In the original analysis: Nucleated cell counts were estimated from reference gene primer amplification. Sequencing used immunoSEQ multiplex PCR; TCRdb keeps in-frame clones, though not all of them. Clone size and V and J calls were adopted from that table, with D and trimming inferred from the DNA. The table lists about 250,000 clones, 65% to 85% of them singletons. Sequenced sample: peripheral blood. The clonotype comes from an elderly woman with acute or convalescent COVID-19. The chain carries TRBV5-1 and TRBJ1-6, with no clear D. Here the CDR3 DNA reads TGCGCCAGCAGTCGGACTGACCCCTATAATTCACCCCTCCACTTT. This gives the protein CASSRTDPYNSPLHF. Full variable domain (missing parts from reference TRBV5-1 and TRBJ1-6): KAGVTQTPRYLIKTRGQQVTLSCSPISGHRSVSWYQQTPGQGLQFLFEYFSETQRNKGNFPGRFSGRQFSNSRSEMNVSTLELGDSALYLCASSRTDPYNSPLHFGNGTRLTVT.